These T cell receptor beta chains were read from a single sample in a study of T cell changes during pregnancy in multiple sclerosis. The data were produced by immunoSEQ multiplex PCR, yet TCRdb's version contains in-frame clones alone and is incomplete. Of about 69,000 clones listed, 80% to 95% are singletons. Sequencing was performed on peripheral blood, taken in the third trimester of pregnancy. The source of these receptors is a female donor in good health, enrolled as a control in a pregnancy study. The CDR3 runs from the conserved cysteine through the conserved F or W. The D gene is left open where the match is weak. Not all rows give a size; the values are once, few, many and, for expanded clones, a class.

TRBD2 | . | TRBJ2-7 | TRBV5-5 | TGTGCCAGCAGCTTGGAGGGACTAGCGGGAGTGGTCGTTTACGAGCAGTACTTC | CASSLEGLAGVVVYEQYF
. | . | TRBJ1-2 | TRBV2 | TGTGCCAGCAGGGCAGGGTCGGGCGGCTACACCTTC | CASRAGSGGYTF
TRBD1 | . | TRBJ1-2 | TRBV10-3 | TGTGCCATCAATGACAGGGGAAACTATGGCTACACCTTC | CAINDRGNYGYTF
. | . | TRBJ2-1 | TRBV7-8 | TGTGCCTCTTCGGCGGCGGAACACAATGAGCAGTTCTTC | CASSAAEHNEQFF
. | . | TRBJ1-6 | TRBV5-4 | TGTGCCAGCAGCAAGGGTCGGACAGAGAATTCACCCCTCCACTTT | CASSKGRTENSPLHF
. | . | TRBJ2-3 | TRBV5-6 | TGTGCCAGCAGCTTGGGTGGCAGAATTACAGATACGCAGTATTTT | CASSLGGRITDTQYF
TRBD1 | . | TRBJ1-6 | TRBV6-5 | TGTGCCAGCAGTTACGCCGGGACAGAACCCAATCCACCCCTCCACTTT | CASSYAGTEPNPPLHF
. | . | TRBJ1-5 | TRBV30 | TGTGCCTGGAGTCAGGGCGTGAATCAGCCCCAGCATTTT | CAWSQGVNQPQHF
. | . | TRBJ2-1 | TRBV15 | TGTGCCACCAGCAGAGCCCCAATAGCAAGCGATGAGCAGTTCTTC | CATSRAPIASDEQFF
TRBD1 | . | TRBJ1-4 | TRBV7-3 | TGTGCCAGCAGCCTCAACAGGGGACCTAATGAAAAACTGTTTTTT | CASSLNRGPNEKLFF
. | . | TRBJ1-2 | TRBV11-2 | TGTGCCAGCAGCTCATTAGCTAACTATGGCTACACCTTC | CASSSLANYGYTF
. | few | TRBJ1-5 | TRBV19 | TGTGCCAGTAGTCCCTGGGAGGAGGTCAATCAGCCCCAGCATTTT | CASSPWEEVNQPQHF
TRBD2 | . | TRBJ2-4 | TRBV5-4 | TGTGCCAGCAGCCCGTCGGGGGTGGCTAGCGGGATAAACATTCAGTACTTC | CASSPSGVASGINIQYF
TRBD1 | once | TRBJ2-2 | TRBV28 | TGTGCCAGCAGATCAGGGGGTAGCACCGGGGAGCTGTTTTTT | CASRSGGSTGELFF
. | . | TRBJ2-7 | TRBV20-1 | TGCAGTGCCCGGACTTTCTACGAGCAGTACTTC | CSARTFYEQYF
. | . | TRBJ2-5 | TRBV7-2 | TGTGCCAGCAGCCTACGCGTGTCGGGGCAAGAGACCCAGTACTTC | CASSLRVSGQETQYF
TRBD2 | . | TRBJ2-5 | TRBV5-1 | TGCGCCAGCAGCCTGACTAGCGGGGGCCCGGAGGAGACCCAGTACTTC | CASSLTSGGPEETQYF
TRBD2 | . | TRBJ2-1 | TRBV30 | TGTGCCTGGAGTGCTCTAGCGGGGGGGCTGGACAATGAGCAGTTCTTC | CAWSALAGGLDNEQFF
TRBD2 | . | TRBJ2-1 | TRBV12-5 | TGTGCTAGTGCTAGCGGGATCCGCTCCTACAATGAGCAGTTCTTC | CASASGIRSYNEQFF
. | . | TRBJ1-2 | TRBV19 | TGTGCCAGTAGCCGGGAGGGAGCTGGCTACACCTTC | CASSREGAGYTF
. | . | TRBJ2-2 | TRBV7-2 | TGTGCCAGCAGCGGCTGGGGGGCCGGGGAGCTGTTTTTT | CASSGWGAGELFF
. | few | TRBJ1-1 | TRBV4-3 | TGCGCCAGCAGCCAAGTCCTCCGGGAGGTGAACACTGAAGCTTTCTTT | CASSQVLREVNTEAFF
. | . | TRBJ2-7 | TRBV5-1 | TGCGCCAGCAGCCTACGGACCGGGAACTACGAGCAGTACTTC | CASSLRTGNYEQYF
TRBD2 | . | TRBJ2-3 | TRBV27 | TGTGCCAGCAGTTTCCAGCGGGGGGATACGCAGTATTTT | CASSFQRGDTQYF
TRBD1 | . | TRBJ1-1 | TRBV5-1 | TGCGCCAGCAGCGCAAAGCTACAGGGGCACACTGAAGCTTTCTTT | CASSAKLQGHTEAFF
. | . | TRBJ2-5 | TRBV27 | TGTGCCAGCAGTTCCCAACTAGTTGGGCAAGAGACCCAGTACTTC | CASSSQLVGQETQYF
TRBD1 | once | TRBJ2-4 | TRBV18 | TGTGCCAGCTCACCCCAGGGGGCGATAAACATTCAGTACTTC | CASSPQGAINIQYF
. | . | TRBJ2-5 | TRBV5-6 | TGTGCCAGCAGCTTGGTTCTTATCCAAGAGACCCAGTACTTC | CASSLVLIQETQYF
. | . | TRBJ2-5 | TRBV19 | TGTGCCAGTACTCAGTCGGAGACCCAGTACTTC | CASTQSETQYF
TRBD2 | . | TRBJ2-7 | TRBV27 | TGTGCCAGCAGTTTACTAGCGGGAGGGTTATACGAGCAGTACTTC | CASSLLAGGLYEQYF
. | . | TRBJ2-1 | TRBV19 | TGTGCCAGTTCTGGAGGAACTTTCGAAAGCCTTTACAATGAGCAGTTCTTC | CASSGGTFESLYNEQFF
TRBD2 | medium-sized | TRBJ2-3 | TRBV6-4 | TGTGCCAGCAGTGAAAATAGCGGGAGCACAGATACGCAGTATTTT | CASSENSGSTDTQYF
TRBD1 | . | TRBJ2-3 | TRBV27 | TGTGCCAGCAGTTTACAAGGATTCGGGACAGGGGCGGGGGATACGCAGTATTTT | CASSLQGFGTGAGDTQYF
. | . | TRBJ2-7 | TRBV5-3 | TGTGCCAGAAGCTTGCACAGGGCGTGGGAGCAGTACTTC | CARSLHRAWEQYF
TRBD1 | . | TRBJ1-1 | TRBV11-2 | TGTGCCAGCAGCCCGTTGACAGGGGCGAAAAGAACTGAAGCTTTCTTT | CASSPLTGAKRTEAFF
. | . | TRBJ1-1 | TRBV27 | TGTGCCAGCAGTTATCTCCTGAACACTGAAGCTTTCTTT | CASSYLLNTEAFF
TRBD1 | . | TRBJ1-3 | TRBV11-2 | TGTGCCAGCAGCTTAGATGGCGGACAGGGGGGAAACACCATATATTTT | CASSLDGGQGGNTIYF
TRBD2 | . | TRBJ2-1 | TRBV7-9 | TGTGCCAGCAGCTCCCGGGGAAGCGGGGGGTACCTGGGCGAGCAGTTCTTC | CASSSRGSGGYLGEQFF
. | once | TRBJ2-7 | TRBV7-8 | TGTGCCAGCAGCTTAGTAGCCTTTTCCTACGAGCAGTACTTC | CASSLVAFSYEQYF
TRBD2 | once | TRBJ2-5 | TRBV2 | TGTGCCAGCGCCGGACTAGACGAGACCCAGTACTTC | CASAGLDETQYF
. | . | TRBJ2-7 | TRBV6-5 | TGTGCCAGCACCACAGGACAGTCCGACGAGCAGTACTTC | CASTTGQSDEQYF
. | . | TRBJ1-5 | TRBV6-1 | TGTGCCAGCAGGAAGCGAGCCCTGAGGGATCAGCCCCAGCATTTT | CASRKRALRDQPQHF
TRBD2 | . | TRBJ2-1 | TRBV30 | TGTGCCTGGGCCTCGGGGGGAGGATCCTACAATGAGCAGTTCTTC | CAWASGGGSYNEQFF
TRBD1 | . | TRBJ2-1 | TRBV11-2 | TGTGCCAGCAGCTCCCGGACAGGCCTGAGCTCCTACAATGAGCAGTTCTTC | CASSSRTGLSSYNEQFF
TRBD1 | . | TRBJ2-1 | TRBV5-6 | TGTGCCAGCAGCTTAGGACAGGGGGGGCCGTACAATGAGCAGTTCTTC | CASSLGQGGPYNEQFF
. | . | TRBJ2-7 | TRBV7-9 | TGTGCCAGCAGCTTACAGGGGGGTCGCGAGCAGTACTTC | CASSLQGGREQYF
. | once | TRBJ2-7 | TRBV9 | TGTGCCAGCAGCGTAGGCTTAACTAGCCCTCTCTACGAGCAGTACTTC | CASSVGLTSPLYEQYF
TRBD2 | . | TRBJ2-5 | TRBV2 | TGTGCCAGCAATATACTAGCGGGGGGGCCCGGTTGGGAGACCCAGTACTTC | CASNILAGGPGWETQYF
TRBD2 | . | TRBJ2-2 | TRBV7-7 | TGTGCTAGCAGCCTTAGCGGGAGTCCCTGGGAGCTGTTTTTT | CASSLSGSPWELFF
. | . | TRBJ1-1 | TRBV13 | TGTGCCAGCAGCTCGGGTCGGGACACTGAAGCTTTCTTT | CASSSGRDTEAFF
. | once | TRBJ1-1 | TRBV7-8 | TGTGCCAGCAGCCCAAACTCTGAAGCTTTCTTT | CASSPNSEAFF
TRBD1 | once | TRBJ2-3 | TRBV2 | TGTGCCAGCGACAGGGTGGATACGCAGTATTTT | CASDRVDTQYF
TRBD1 | . | TRBJ2-5 | TRBV9 | TGTGCCAGCAGCGTAGGCAGACAGGGTGTCGGAGAGACCCAGTACTTC | CASSVGRQGVGETQYF
. | . | TRBJ1-1 | TRBV29-1 | TGCAGCGTTGACCCCGCTGGGAGGACTGAAGCTTTCTTT | CSVDPAGRTEAFF
. | . | TRBJ2-3 | TRBV6-4 | TGTGCCAGCAGCGCAGGGGCCACGGGTACAGATACGCAGTATTTT | CASSAGATGTDTQYF
TRBD2 | . | TRBJ2-5 | TRBV5-1 | TGCGCCAGCATGGTAGCGGGGGGGCCGGAGACCCAGTACTTC | CASMVAGGPETQYF
. | . | TRBJ2-2 | TRBV7-2 | TGTGCCAGCAGCCCCCACAGGGACCCGAACACCGGGGAGCTGTTTTTT | CASSPHRDPNTGELFF